One sample yielded the 26 T cell receptor beta chains listed below, sequenced in a study of radiotherapy plus CTLA-4 blockade in lung cancer. TCRdb's copy holds only in-frame clones and misses some; the assay was immunoSEQ multiplex PCR. The table shows tens of thousands of clones, with 80% to 90% occurring only once. The sample in question was peripheral blood, obtained from a patient treated with radiotherapy plus ipilimumab. The receptors stem from a human donor with non-small cell lung cancer whose response to radiotherapy plus ipilimumab could not be evaluated.

This clone was found a few times. In DNA form, the CDR3 reads TGTGCCAGAGCCCAGGACGCGGGAGTCAAGACAGATACGCAGTATTTT. The encoded protein is CARAQDAGVKTDTQYF. The chain employs TRBV28 and TRBJ2-3, with 7 bases fitting TRBD2. The CDR3 extends over 16 amino acids. Germline CDR1 reads MDHEN; CDR2 reads SYDVKM. V was clipped by 9 bases and J by 3 bases; unmatched bases: 15.

The gene calls are TRBV7-9 and TRBJ2-2; TRBD1 might be the D (8 bases). The V end lost 4 bases, the J end lost 0 bases, and 18 bases lay between the germline ends. The CDR3 has 18 amino acids. The germline CDR1 and CDR2 sequences are SEHNR and FQNEAQ (reference sequence). CDR3 in amino acids: CASSWGGPRGPNTGELFF. DNA of the CDR3: TGTGCCAGCAGCTGGGGGGGTCCCAGGGGGCCGAACACCGGGGAGCTGTTTTTT.

The chain couples TRBV30 to TRBJ1-1, with 7 positions matching TRBD1. Unmatched junction bases numbered 7, after V lost 2 bases and J lost 1 base. The CDR3 has 15 amino acids. The germline CDR1 and CDR2 sequences are GTSNPN and SVGIG (reference sequence). CDR3 protein: CAWSSPGQPNTEAFF. The CDR3 DNA reads TGTGCCTGGAGTAGTCCGGGACAGCCGAACACTGAAGCTTTCTTT. Together with reference TRBV30 and TRBJ1-1, the CDR3 gives the full variable domain: SQTIHQWPATLVQPVGSPLSLECTVEGTSNPNLYWYRQAAGRGLQLLFYSVGIGQISSEVPQNLSASRPQDRQFILSSKKLLLSDSGFYLCAWSSPGQPNTEAFFGQGTRLTVV.

This sequence joins TRBV28 and TRBJ1-3; D is undetermined. This CDR3 comprises 14 residues. In germline, CDR1 is MDHEN, CDR2 SYDVKM. Trimming took off 7 bases at V and 4 bases at J, with 14 bases between the two ends. CDR3 bases: TGTGCCAGCATTAAGGAGAGGGTCGGAAACACCATATATTTT. Translating it yields CASIKERVGNTIYF.

The chain carries TRBV5-5 and TRBJ2-2, with D possibly being TRBD2 (6 bases). The CDR3 is 14 residues long. The V gene lost 2 bases and the J gene lost 5 bases, with 10 bases spanning the gap. CDR1 SGHKS and CDR2 YYEKEE come from the germline V gene (reference sequence). As DNA, the CDR3 is TGTGCCAGCAGCTTTAACGGGGGTACCGGGGAGCTGTTTTTT. It specifies CASSFNGGTGELFF.

The genes are TRBV6-6 and TRBJ1-4; 7 nucleotides match TRBD1. V gave up 7 bases and J gave up 0 bases; unmatched junction bases: 5. This CDR3 spans 15 amino acids. Germline V gene sequence: CDR1 MNHNY, CDR2 SVGAGI (reference sequence). This CDR3 is CASTRDSATNEKLFF. In DNA, the CDR3 is TGTGCCAGCACCCGGGACAGTGCAACTAATGAAAAACTGTTTTTT.

This chain uses TRBV27 with TRBJ2-3; D perhaps matches TRBD2 (7 bases). Per the germline V gene, CDR1 is MNHEY and CDR2 is SMNVEV (reference sequence). The CDR3 is 16 amino acids. Deletions cut 1 base from V and 4 bases from J, with 15 bases between. The CDR3 coding sequence is TGTGCCAGCAGTTTATTTCGGGGGGCGAACTCAGATACGCAGTATTTT. Translation: CASSLFRGANSDTQYF.

The chain recombines TRBV27 with TRBJ2-3, with D uncertain. CDR3 length: 15 residues. The germline CDR1 and CDR2 sequences are MNHEY and SMNVEV (reference sequence). Trimming shortened V by 6 bases and J by 4 bases, and 17 bases separated the two germline ends. CDR3: CASSPTELFADTQYF. CDR3 bases: TGTGCCAGCAGCCCCACTGAGTTGTTTGCAGATACGCAGTATTTT.

This clone occurred a few times. This chain's CDR3 is CAWKGGYEQYF. In DNA, the CDR3 is TGTGCCTGGAAAGGCGGTTACGAGCAGTACTTC. The V gene is TRBV30, the J gene TRBJ2-7; D ambiguous. V was trimmed by 4 bases and J by 4 bases, leaving 8 bases between them. The CDR3 has 11 residues. Germline-derived CDR1 and CDR2 are GTSNPN and SVGIG (reference sequence).

The chain has TRBV28 and TRBJ2-3; 13 nucleotides align to TRBD2. CDR1 MDHEN and CDR2 SYDVKM come from the germline V gene. With V trimmed by 3 bases and J by 5 bases, 5 bases remained unmatched. CDR3 length equals 16 residues. CDR3 region: CASSLTSGRNRDTQYF. For the CDR3, the DNA is TGTGCCAGCAGTTTGACTAGCGGGAGGAATAGAGATACGCAGTATTTT.

In this sample, this clone turned up a few times. The V call is TRBV7-2, the J call TRBJ2-7; TRBD1 aligns across 9 bases. V lost 5 bases, J lost 1 base, and 3 bases stayed unmatched. The germline V gene encodes CDR1 SGHTA and CDR2 FQGNSA. The CDR3 contains 14 residues. The CDR3 DNA reads TGTGCCAGCAGCCGCGACAGGGGGTCCTACGAGCAGTACTTC. As protein: CASSRDRGSYEQYF.

CDR3 bases: TGTGCCAGTAGACCTGACAGGGATCAGCCCCAGCATTTT. Protein: CASRPDRDQPQHF. This chain links TRBV19 with TRBJ1-5; 7 bases are shared with TRBD1. The CDR3 totals 13 residues. Germline-derived CDR1 and CDR2 are LNHDA and SQIVND (reference sequence). V trimming: 6 bases; J trimming: 5 bases; junction bases outside the gene matches: 4.

The V and J genes are TRBV7-9 and TRBJ1-1, with D maybe TRBD1 (6 bases). This CDR3 has 14 amino acids. The V gene lost 5 bases and the J gene lost 1 base, with 11 bases spanning the gap. Germline V CDR1 and CDR2: SEHNR, FQNEAQ (reference sequence). The CDR3 DNA sequence: TGTGCCAGCAGCCGAGGGACACCGAACACTGAAGCTTTCTTT. As protein: CASSRGTPNTEAFF. Full variable domain (missing parts from reference TRBV7-9 and TRBJ1-1): DTGVSQNPRHKITKRGQNVTFRCDPISEHNRLYWYRQTLGQGPEFLTYFQNEAQLEKSRLLSDRFSAERPKGSFSTLEIQRTEQGDSAMYLCASSRGTPNTEAFFGQGTRLTVV.

The V gene is TRBV7-3, the J gene TRBJ2-1; 7 bases agree with TRBD2. With 6 bases clipped from V and 3 bases from J, the junction kept 2 bases outside the gene matches. CDR1 and CDR2 from the germline V gene are SGHTA and FQGTGA. This CDR3 contains 13 residues. The CDR3 nucleotides are TGTGCCAGCAGTTCTAGCGGCTACAATGAGCAGTTCTTC. Protein sequence: CASSSSGYNEQFF.

The genes are TRBV21-1 and TRBJ2-5; the table's D call, TRBD2, has no DNA check behind it. TRBV21-1 is marked as a pseudogene. The CDR3 runs 13 residues. The CDR3 sequence: CASSTPSQETQYF. As DNA, the CDR3 is TGTGCCAGCAGCACACCGAGCCAAGAGACCCAGTACTTC.

V and J are TRBV4-3 and TRBJ1-1; perhaps TRBD1 as D (6 bases). Germline CDR1 LGHNA, CDR2 YSLEER. The CDR3 contains 15 residues. Trimming stripped 0 bases from V and 2 bases from J, with 10 bases between. The CDR3 nucleotides read TGCGCCAGCAGCCAAGAATACAGGGTTAACACTGAAGCTTTCTTT. Translating gives CASSQEYRVNTEAFF.

The genes are TRBV18 and TRBJ2-1; a possible D gene is TRBD2 (5 bases). The V end lost 6 bases, the J end lost 8 bases, and 23 bases lay between the germline ends. The CDR3 sequence is 16 residues long. Germline CDR1 KGHSH, CDR2 LQKENI. The CDR3 loop is CASSEWGVGLYHEQFF. As DNA, the CDR3 is TGTGCCAGCTCTGAATGGGGTGTAGGACTGTACCATGAGCAGTTCTTC. The variable domain in full, completed from reference TRBV18 and TRBJ2-1, reads NAGVMQNPRHLVRRRGQEARLRCSPMKGHSHVYWYRQLPEEGLKFMVYLQKENIIDESGMPKERFSAEFPKEGPSILRIQQVVRGDSAAYFCASSEWGVGLYHEQFFGPGTRLTVL.

The J gene is TRBJ2-2, the V gene TRBV7-3, with TRBD2 identical over 9 bases. CDR3 size: 15 residues. The junction had 2 bases not matched to a gene; V was cut back by 2 bases and J by 4 bases. The germline gives CDR1 SGHTA, CDR2 FQGTGA. CDR3 region: CASSLASGVTGELFF. In nucleotides, the CDR3 is TGTGCCAGCAGCTTAGCTAGCGGGGTCACCGGGGAGCTGTTTTTT.

The chain carries TRBV11-2 and TRBJ2-2; TRBD1 matches at 9 bases. CDR3 length equals 15 residues. The V segment lost 6 bases and the J segment 6 bases; nucleotides outside the gene matches: 8. From germline, CDR1 is SGHAT and CDR2 FQNNGV. CDR3 sequence (DNA): TGTGCCAGCAGAAGCTCCGGGACAGGGCCCGGGGAGCTGTTTTTT. This translates into CASRSSGTGPGELFF. Filled out from reference TRBV11-2 and TRBJ2-2, the complete variable domain reads EAGVAQSPRYKIIEKRQSVAFWCNPISGHATLYWYQQILGQGPKLLIQFQNNGVVDDSQLPKDRFSAERLKGVDSTLKIQPAKLEDSAVYLCASRSSGTGPGELFFGEGSRLTVL.

J is TRBJ2-1 and V is TRBV6-5; 15 bases align to TRBD2. Germline assignment: CDR1 MNHEY and CDR2 SVGAGI. V shed 2 bases and J 8 bases; nucleotides not matched to a gene: 4. The CDR3 length is 16 residues. This CDR3 is CASSYQGLAGGDEQFF. For the CDR3, the DNA is TGTGCCAGCAGTTACCAAGGACTAGCGGGAGGGGATGAGCAGTTCTTC.

The chain couples TRBV11-2 to TRBJ1-2; 7 nucleotides match TRBD1. V was pared by 1 base and J by 2 bases, with 1 base of the junction left unmatched. The V gene's germline CDR1 is SGHAT and CDR2 FQNNGV. The CDR3 contains 14 residues. CDR3 protein: CASSLAGQNYGYTF. The CDR3 nucleotides read TGTGCCAGCAGCTTAGCGGGACAGAACTATGGCTACACCTTC. Full variable domain (remainder filled in from reference TRBV11-2 and TRBJ1-2): EAGVAQSPRYKIIEKRQSVAFWCNPISGHATLYWYQQILGQGPKLLIQFQNNGVVDDSQLPKDRFSAERLKGVDSTLKIQPAKLEDSAVYLCASSLAGQNYGYTFGSGTRLTVV.

This sequence joins TRBV10-1 and TRBJ2-7; D remains unclear. The germline V gene has CDR1 WNHNN and CDR2 SYGVQD (reference sequence). V gave up 9 bases and J gave up 5 bases, with 14 bases separating them. The CDR3 contains 12 residues. The CDR3 here is CARAWQINEQYF. The CDR3 bases are TGCGCCAGGGCCTGGCAGATCAACGAGCAGTACTTC.

This chain connects TRBV9 to TRBJ2-7, with D perhaps matching TRBD1 (5 bases). Looked up from germline, CDR1 is SGDLS and CDR2 is YYNGEE. The CDR3 loop spans 17 amino acids. V gave up 4 bases and J gave up 0 bases, with 20 bases separating them. The DNA of the CDR3 is TGTGCCAGCAGCACCCCGAAGGGGCTATTAAGCTCCTACGAGCAGTACTTC. Residues: CASSTPKGLLSSYEQYF.

The chain has TRBV5-1 and TRBJ2-5, with 10 bases that match TRBD2. This CDR3 comprises 15 residues. Losses at the gene ends were 4 bases for V and 3 bases for J; bases not matched to a gene: 6. CDR1 is SGHRS and CDR2 is YFSETQ in the germline V gene. The CDR3 reads CASSLVGLAEETQYF. The CDR3 region has the DNA TGCGCCAGCAGCCTGGTTGGACTAGCGGAAGAGACCCAGTACTTC.

This clone has just one count. This rearrangement joins TRBV5-1 to TRBJ1-2, with D unclear. Trimming shortened V by 2 bases and J by 4 bases, and 12 bases separated the two germline ends. The CDR3 sequence is 14 residues long. Germline-derived CDR1 and CDR2 are SGHRS and YFSETQ. CDR3 nucleotides: TGCGCCAGCAGCTTAAGCCCAATGTTCTATGGCTACACCTTC. It specifies CASSLSPMFYGYTF.

This chain links TRBV6-1 with TRBJ1-3; 7 bases are a match to TRBD1. Trimming removed 5 bases from V and 1 base from J; junction bases left unmatched: 2. In germline, CDR1 is MNHNS, CDR2 SASEGT. The CDR3 runs to 14 residues. The CDR3 loop reads CASSTRGSGNTIYF. The DNA for the CDR3 is TGTGCCAGCAGTACCAGGGGGTCTGGAAACACCATATATTTT.